This TCR beta chain is drawn from a study of blood T cell repertoires in COVID-19. For the study at large: Material from acute and convalescent COVID-19 was sourced from the United States, Italy and Spain. T cells, B-cell-depleted T cells, or PBMCs supplied cDNA or gDNA.

This clone showed up just once. Germline V gene data show CDR1 as MDHEN and CDR2 as SYDVKM. The CDR3 length is 14 residues. With 2 bases removed from V and 6 bases from J, the gap between germline ends came to 11 bases. Here immunoSEQ multiplex PCR was the method, and the copy in TCRdb shows in-frame clones only, minus some. The sample yields over 200,000 clones, over 75% seen once. This chain connects TRBV28 to TRBJ1-5; D possibly corresponds to TRBD1 (6 bases). The sample consisted of peripheral blood. This receptor was identified in a woman aged 45-65 years with acute or convalescent COVID-19. The CDR3 DNA is TGTGCCAGCAGTTTAGGTTCAGGGGTTCAGCCCCAGCATTTT. Residues: CASSLGSGVQPQHF.